The 18 T cell receptor beta chains below all came from one sample that was sequenced in a study of human T cells and chemical hapten exposure. TCRdb called the 5' RACE reads again in MiXCR, with one record for every CDR3 protein. The repertoire holds approximately 110,000 distinct CDR3 sequences, 15% to 20% seen once, with around 2.7% in the top ten. The authors extracted total RNA from unfractionated whole blood. These receptors were collected from a human donor in good health.

V gene TRBV6-2 or TRBV6-3 combines with J gene TRBJ1-1, with unresolved D. Germline CDR1 MNHEY, CDR2 SVGEGT. V was clipped by 1 base and J by 0 bases, with 18 bases between them. CDR3 length: 18 amino acids. CDR3 amino acids: CASSYFPLSRLMNTEAFF. The CDR3 DNA sequence: TGTGCCAGCAGTTACTTCCCGTTGTCCAGACTCATGAACACTGAAGCTTTCTTT.

The gene calls are TRBV7-9 and TRBJ2-7, with D tentatively TRBD2 (5 bases). The length of the CDR3 is 17 residues. The germline gives CDR1 SEHNR, CDR2 FQNEAQ (reference sequence). Trimming pared 2 bases from V and 2 bases from J, leaving 19 bases between. The CDR3 loop reads CASSLTPVGRTTYEQYF. Here the CDR3 DNA reads TGTGCCAGCAGCTTAACCCCTGTGGGGAGAACGACCTACGAGCAGTACTTC.

This clonotype was counted only a few times. The CDR3 nucleotides read TGTGCCAGCAGTCGACAACGACTAGCGGGAGCCGGGGAGCTGTTTTTT. It codes for CASSRQRLAGAGELFF. This chain connects TRBV27 to TRBJ2-2, with 12 bases aligning to TRBD2. After removal of 5 bases from V and 6 bases from J, the junction contained 7 bases not matched to a gene. Germline values: CDR1 MNHEY, CDR2 SMNVEV (reference sequence). The CDR3 is 16 amino acids.

Only a few counts were recorded for this clonotype. The CDR3 DNA follows: TGTGCCAGCAGCTTTCTGCAGGGCCAGCCCCAGCATTTT. This codes for CASSFLQGQPQHF. V gene TRBV11-2 combines with J gene TRBJ1-5, with a possible D match to TRBD1 (5 bases). Trimming cost V 3 bases and J 7 bases, with 10 bases left between them. Germline V gene lookup returns CDR1 SGHAT and CDR2 FQNNGV. The length of the CDR3 is 13 residues.

This clonotype came up a few times. The rearrangement links TRBV5-1 to TRBJ2-7; D is unresolved. CDR3 length: 13 amino acids. V was shortened by 0 bases and J by 3 bases, with 7 bases between the two germline ends. Germline CDR1 reads SGHRS; CDR2 reads YFSETQ. In DNA, the CDR3 is TGCGCCAGCAGCTTGGAACGGATCTACGAGCAGTACTTC. This encodes CASSLERIYEQYF.

The chain carries TRBV5-1 and TRBJ2-6; D is perhaps TRBD1 or TRBD2 (5 bases each). Germline values: CDR1 SGHRS, CDR2 YFSETQ. The CDR3 totals 15 residues. V was cut by 2 bases and J by 2 bases, with 8 bases left in between. CDR3 sequence reads: CASSLEGTGANVLTF. The CDR3 coding sequence is TGCGCCAGCAGCTTAGAGGGGACTGGGGCCAACGTCCTGACTTTC.

The chain uses TRBV28 and TRBJ1-1; D uncertain. V lost 8 bases and J lost 0, with 7 bases in between. The V gene's germline CDR1 is MDHEN and CDR2 SYDVKM. This CDR3 comprises 12 residues. Here the CDR3 reads CASGLMNTEAFF. The CDR3 region has the DNA TGTGCCAGCGGCCTAATGAACACTGAAGCTTTCTTT.

The J gene is TRBJ2-1, the V gene TRBV6-5; TRBD1 aligns across 7 bases. Looked up from germline, CDR1 is MNHEY and CDR2 is SVGAGI. CDR3 size: 14 residues. The V segment lost 5 bases and the J segment 10 bases; nucleotides outside the gene matches: 11. The CDR3 region is CASSLSLLTGEQFF. The CDR3 DNA sequence: TGTGCCAGCAGTCTTTCCCTTTTGACAGGGGAGCAGTTCTTC.

V is TRBV12-3 or TRBV12-4 and J is TRBJ1-5; D is uncertain. The CDR3 runs 12 residues. The V end was cut by 2 bases, the J end by 5 bases, with 4 bases between. The CDR3 region is CASSLSDQPQHF. The DNA for the CDR3 is TGTGCCAGCAGTTTAAGTGATCAGCCCCAGCATTTT.

V and J are TRBV11-2 and TRBJ2-1, with 7 bases fitting TRBD2. V dropped 4 bases and J dropped 6; count of bases not matched to a gene: 6. CDR1 SGHAT and CDR2 FQNNGV come from the germline V gene. CDR3 length: 14 amino acids. DNA of the CDR3: TGTGCCAGCAGCTCACCCGGGACTACCAATGAGCAGTTCTTC. Its protein is CASSSPGTTNEQFF.

The chain is built from TRBV7-8 and TRBJ2-3, with D hard to call. Germline-derived CDR1 and CDR2 are SGHVS and FQNEAQ. Trimming cost V 5 bases and J 5 bases, with 14 bases left between them. The CDR3 loop spans 14 amino acids. CDR3: CASSQRTLLDTQYF. DNA for the CDR3: TGTGCCAGCAGCCAACGGACCCTCCTAGATACGCAGTATTTT.

For this clonotype: Relative to the germline gene, one junction end is altered; a read error may explain this. The chain has TRBV5-1 and TRBJ2-3; 8 nucleotides align to TRBD1. Germline CDR1 SGHRS, CDR2 YFSETQ. CDR3 length: 18 amino acids. The CDR3 bases are TGCGACAGCAGCTTGGTAGCTGGCGGGACAGGTAACACAGATACGCAGTATTTT. Translated: CDSSLVAGGTGNTDTQYF.

At least ten counts were recorded for this clonotype. The chain combines TRBV7-8 with TRBJ2-3; 14 bases line up with TRBD2. The CDR3 runs to 22 residues. Germline V gene sequence: CDR1 SGHVS, CDR2 FQNEAQ. Trimming removed 5 bases from V and 4 bases from J; junction bases left unmatched: 23. CDR3 amino acids: CASSPLRVGTGKTSGRADTQYF. The CDR3 DNA is TGTGCCAGCAGCCCACTAAGAGTGGGGACAGGGAAGACTAGCGGGAGGGCAGATACGCAGTATTTT.

This clonotype has a count of ten or more. This chain connects TRBV20-1 to TRBJ2-1, with a tentative D call TRBD2 (6 bases). Germline V lookup: CDR1 DFQATT, CDR2 SNEGSKA (reference sequence). CDR3 size: 15 residues. V was shortened by 5 bases and J by 3 bases, with 17 bases between the two germline ends. This CDR3 reads CSAAPIAERYNEQFF. The CDR3 bases are TGCAGTGCTGCCCCGATAGCGGAGCGCTACAATGAGCAGTTCTTC.

This clonotype was counted a few times. The chain employs TRBV5-1 and TRBJ2-3; D perhaps matches TRBD2 (5 bases). The CDR3 extends over 13 amino acids. CDR1 is SGHRS and CDR2 is YFSETQ in the germline V gene. V lost 0 bases to trimming and J lost 6 bases, with 8 bases between them. This CDR3 is CASSLGRSDTQYF. The DNA for the CDR3 is TGCGCCAGCAGCTTGGGGAGGTCGGATACGCAGTATTTT.

This clonotype was counted between two and nine times. This sequence joins TRBV3-1 and TRBJ2-2; D ambiguous. V gave up 0 bases and J gave up 4 bases, with 6 bases separating them. Germline values: CDR1 LGHDT, CDR2 YNNKEL (reference sequence). CDR3 length: 14 residues. The CDR3 region has the DNA TGTGCCAGCAGCCAAGATAACCCCACCGGGGAGCTGTTTTTT. It specifies CASSQDNPTGELFF. Looking up the rest from reference TRBV3-1 and TRBJ2-2 gives the full variable domain: DTAVSQTPKYLVTQMGNDKSIKCEQNLGHDTMYWYKQDSKKFLKIMFSYNNKELIINETVPNRFSPKSPDKAHLNLHINSLELGDSAVYFCASSQDNPTGELFFGEGSRLTVL.

The table lists this clonotype with a few counts. The chain joins TRBV29-1 to TRBJ2-7, with unresolved D. V lost 4 bases and J lost 3, with 10 bases in between. Germline-derived CDR1 and CDR2 are SQVTM and ANQGSEA. CDR3 length equals 12 residues. The CDR3 loop is CSVVVLYYEQYF. DNA of the CDR3: TGCAGCGTTGTAGTACTTTACTACGAGCAGTACTTC.

The chain uses TRBV28 and TRBJ2-3; a weak D match, TRBD2 (6 bases). Trimming removed 5 bases from V and 11 bases from J, with 17 bases in between. Per germline, CDR1 MDHEN and CDR2 SYDVKM. The CDR3 runs 13 residues. The CDR3 DNA follows: TGTGCCAGCAGTCCCCCAAGGGACTTCGAGCAGTATTTT. This sequence encodes CASSPPRDFEQYF.